This T cell receptor beta chain was observed in a study of T cells in tuberculosis. The time point: new active TB diagnosis, blood taken before or within 7 days of starting treatment. V was pared by 7 bases and J by 6 bases, with 8 bases of the junction left unmatched. Per the germline V gene, CDR1 is SNHLY and CDR2 is FYNNEI. CDR3 length: 14 residues. Sequencing used immunoSEQ multiplex PCR; TCRdb keeps in-frame clones, though not all of them. Here the sample spans about 30,000 clones, 91% being singletons. Here the sequenced sample was PBMCs, taken at tuberculosis diagnosis. This receptor was taken from an adult with tuberculosis. The chain carries TRBV2 and TRBJ1-5, with 8 bases aligning to TRBD1. The CDR3 sequence: CASTKETGAQPQHF. The DNA of the CDR3 is TGTGCCAGCACCAAGGAGACAGGGGCTCAGCCCCAGCATTTT.